This T cell receptor beta chain was obtained from a study of cytomegalovirus exposure and HLA in healthy donors. About the research overall: The use of the same platform for the roughly 130 validation repertoires and the approximately 670 first-cohort repertoires was reported by a later analysis.

Generated by immunoSEQ multiplex PCR, the TCRdb table keeps only in-frame clones and is missing some. The sample yields approximately 100,000 clones, roughly 92% seen once. In germline, CDR1 is LNHDA, CDR2 SQIVND (reference sequence). This CDR3 has 16 residues. Trimming removed 4 bases from V and 4 bases from J; junction bases left unmatched: 12. This TCR was recovered from a woman aged 25 to 39 in good health and CMV-seropositive. Sequencing was done on a sample of PBMCs. The chain recombines TRBV19 with TRBJ1-2; 7 bases line up with TRBD1. The chain's CDR3 is CASSTGQLSDTYGYTF. Here the CDR3 DNA reads TGTGCCAGTAGTACGGGACAGCTGTCGGACACCTATGGCTACACCTTC.